Listed below are T cell receptor beta chains from one sample, sequenced in a study of shared clonotypes between healthy human individuals. Repertoires were generated with immunoSEQ multiplex PCR, while TCRdb's copy carries only in-frame clones and drops some. The table lists about 480,000 clones, over 75% of them singletons. What was sequenced was PBMCs. These receptor sequences come from a middle-aged woman in good health. Some clones in this sample may be carry-over from other donors' samples. CDR3s include the opening cysteine and the closing phenylalanine or tryptophan. Fields, in order: CDR3 protein, CDR3 DNA, J gene, clone size, D gene, V gene. The D gene is left open where the match is weak. Clone size is given for some rows only: seen once, a few or many times, or a class if the clone is expanded.

CDR3 protein: CAWAKGPNEKLFF
CDR3 DNA: TGTGCCTGGGCGAAGGGACCTAATGAAAAACTGTTTTTT
J gene: TRBJ1-4
clone size: -
D gene: -
V gene: TRBV30

CDR3 protein: CASRDDRNYGYTF
CDR3 DNA: TGTGCCAGCAGGGACGACAGGAACTATGGCTACACCTTC
J gene: TRBJ1-2
clone size: -
D gene: -
V gene: TRBV7-9

CDR3 protein: CAWSRSSTGTGELANYGYTF
CDR3 DNA: TGTGCCTGGAGTCGATCATCCACCGGGACAGGGGAATTGGCTAACTATGGCTACACCTTC
J gene: TRBJ1-2
clone size: -
D gene: TRBD1
V gene: TRBV30

CDR3 protein: CASGLEGGPGANVLTF
CDR3 DNA: TGTGCTAGTGGTTTGGAAGGGGGCCCTGGGGCCAACGTCCTGACTTTC
J gene: TRBJ2-6
clone size: many
D gene: TRBD1
V gene: TRBV12-5

CDR3 protein: CATSRGRRGDSPLHF
CDR3 DNA: TGTGCCACCAGCAGAGGCCGGCGTGGAGATTCACCCCTCCACTTT
J gene: TRBJ1-6
clone size: once
D gene: -
V gene: TRBV15

CDR3 protein: CASKPGDTGELFF
CDR3 DNA: TGTGCCAGCAAGCCCGGAGACACCGGGGAGCTGTTTTTT
J gene: TRBJ2-2
clone size: many
D gene: -
V gene: TRBV6-4

CDR3 protein: CSVEAGDRWGYTF
CDR3 DNA: TGCAGCGTTGAAGCGGGGGACCGGTGGGGCTACACCTTC
J gene: TRBJ1-2
clone size: -
D gene: -
V gene: TRBV29-1

CDR3 protein: CASSPPPGQGARGGYTF
CDR3 DNA: TGTGCCAGCAGCCCCCCTCCGGGACAGGGGGCGCGGGGTGGCTACACCTTC
J gene: TRBJ1-2
clone size: -
D gene: TRBD1
V gene: TRBV7-9

CDR3 protein: CASSSRWSSYNEQFF
CDR3 DNA: TGTGCCAGCAGCTCGCGGTGGAGCTCCTACAATGAGCAGTTCTTC
J gene: TRBJ2-1
clone size: once
D gene: -
V gene: TRBV11-1

CDR3 protein: CASSLAPDLSDQYF
CDR3 DNA: TGTGCCAGCAGCTTAGCCCCGGACCTCTCTGACCAGTACTTC
J gene: TRBJ2-5
clone size: -
D gene: -
V gene: TRBV11-3

CDR3 protein: CATSRDRGDAYEQYF
CDR3 DNA: TGTGCCACCAGCAGAGATCGGGGGGATGCCTACGAGCAGTACTTC
J gene: TRBJ2-7
clone size: -
D gene: TRBD2
V gene: TRBV15

CDR3 protein: CASSQFIGTLAGGFYEQYF
CDR3 DNA: TGCGCCAGCAGCCAATTTATTGGGACGCTGGCGGGAGGTTTCTACGAGCAGTACTTC
J gene: TRBJ2-7
clone size: many
D gene: TRBD2
V gene: TRBV4-1

CDR3 protein: CASSPSMSEDYGYTF
CDR3 DNA: TGTGCCAGCAGTCCCTCTATGAGTGAAGACTATGGCTACACCTTC
J gene: TRBJ1-2
clone size: few
D gene: -
V gene: TRBV4-2

CDR3 protein: CASSPLPIGTLDQETQYF
CDR3 DNA: TGTGCCAGCTCACCACTTCCCATCGGGACATTGGATCAAGAGACCCAGTACTTC
J gene: TRBJ2-5
clone size: -
D gene: -
V gene: TRBV18

CDR3 protein: CASSSPRTSGSSYEQYF
CDR3 DNA: TGTGCCAGCAGCTCGCCACGGACTAGCGGGAGCTCCTACGAGCAGTACTTC
J gene: TRBJ2-7
clone size: once
D gene: TRBD2
V gene: TRBV11-2

CDR3 protein: CAISEYREQWPQHF
CDR3 DNA: TGTGCCATCAGTGAGTACAGGGAGCAATGGCCCCAGCATTTT
J gene: TRBJ1-5
clone size: -
D gene: -
V gene: TRBV10-3

CDR3 protein: CASSSGQGNNEQFF
CDR3 DNA: TGCGCCAGCAGCTCGGGACAGGGAAACAATGAGCAGTTCTTC
J gene: TRBJ2-1
clone size: -
D gene: TRBD1
V gene: TRBV5-1

CDR3 protein: CASSPLGTGGFNYGYTF
CDR3 DNA: TGTGCCAGCAGTCCCCTCGGGACAGGGGGTTTTAACTATGGCTACACCTTC
J gene: TRBJ1-2
clone size: -
D gene: TRBD1
V gene: TRBV28

CDR3 protein: CASSLGRQDGTQYF
CDR3 DNA: TGTGCCAGCAGCTTAGGCCGACAGGACGGGACCCAGTACTTC
J gene: TRBJ2-5
clone size: -
D gene: -
V gene: TRBV7-2

CDR3 protein: CASSLARDRGGYGYTF
CDR3 DNA: TGTGCCAGCAGCTTAGCGCGGGACAGGGGGGGATATGGCTACACCTTC
J gene: TRBJ1-2
clone size: -
D gene: TRBD1
V gene: TRBV7-8

CDR3 protein: CASSPSSGTGELFF
CDR3 DNA: TGTGCCAGCAGCCCATCTAGTGGCACCGGGGAGCTGTTTTTT
J gene: TRBJ2-2
clone size: -
D gene: -
V gene: TRBV7-7

CDR3 protein: CASSPGTGGAGSGNTIYF
CDR3 DNA: TGTGCCAGCTCGCCCGGGACAGGGGGCGCCGGCTCTGGAAACACCATATATTTT
J gene: TRBJ1-3
clone size: once
D gene: TRBD1
V gene: TRBV18

CDR3 protein: CASSQAMGGYGYTF
CDR3 DNA: TGCGCCAGCAGCCAGGCCATGGGCGGCTATGGCTACACCTTC
J gene: TRBJ1-2
clone size: -
D gene: -
V gene: TRBV4-3